Below, 12 T cell receptor beta chains from the same sample are listed, as sequenced in a study of CD8+ T cells in alopecia areata. Isolated RNA was reverse transcribed into cDNA used as the sequencing template. Repertoires were generated with immunoSEQ multiplex PCR, while TCRdb's copy carries only in-frame clones and drops some. Altogether fewer than 200,000 clones are present, 59% being singletons, with the ten largest covering roughly 15%. Sequencing used CD4+ T cells sorted from blood, obtained at week 0. These receptors all stem from a human donor with alopecia areata.

As to this clone: The same CDR3 arises from other DNA sequences in this sample as well. The V and J genes are TRBV6-1 and TRBJ1-3; D gene ambiguous. V was cut by 0 bases and J by 2 bases, with 5 bases left in between. CDR1 and CDR2 (germline): MNHNS, SASEGT. This CDR3 comprises 14 residues. DNA of the CDR3: TGTGCCAGCAGTGAAGCAGTCCCTGGAAACACCATATATTTT. It encodes CASSEAVPGNTIYF.

This clone has only a few counts. The chain is built from TRBV7-9 and TRBJ1-6, with no clear D. Germline-derived CDR1 and CDR2 are SEHNR and FQNEAQ (reference sequence). The CDR3 extends over 13 amino acids. Trimming cost V 2 bases and J 10 bases, with 9 bases left between them. The CDR3 DNA follows: TGTGCCAGCAGCTTATATGGGTCCTCACCCCTCCACTTT. It specifies CASSLYGSSPLHF.

The chain has TRBV15 and TRBJ1-3; 7 bases align to TRBD1. This CDR3 is built from 14 residues. Per the germline V gene, CDR1 is LNHNV and CDR2 is YYDKDF (reference sequence). Germline trimming cut 6 bases from V and 1 base from J; bases unmatched to any gene: 3. The chain's CDR3 is CATSNRGSGNTIYF. The CDR3 DNA reads as TGTGCCACCAGTAACAGGGGATCTGGAAACACCATATATTTT. Full variable domain (remainder filled in from reference TRBV15 and TRBJ1-3): DAMVIQNPRYQVTQFGKPVTLSCSQTLNHNVMYWYQQKSSQAPKLLFHYYDKDFNNEADTPDNFQSRRPNTSFCFLDIRSPGLGDTAMYLCATSNRGSGNTIYFGEGSWLTVV.

With regard to this clone: The identical CDR3 is also encoded by other nucleotide sequences in the sample. The chain is built from TRBV4-2 and TRBJ2-2; D is undetermined. Trimming left V 0 bases short and J 6 bases short, with 5 bases between. The CDR3 runs 13 residues. Germline CDR1 is LGHNA and CDR2 is YNFKEQ. The CDR3 coding sequence is TGTGCCAGCAGCCAAGATCGAGCCGGGGAGCTGTTTTTT. Translated, it gives CASSQDRAGELFF.

The chain has TRBV6-6 and TRBJ1-1; a possible D gene is TRBD1 (5 bases). Germline V gene sequence: CDR1 MNHNY, CDR2 SVGAGI (reference sequence). The V end was cut by 7 bases, the J end by 5 bases, with 14 bases between. The CDR3 has 13 amino acids. CDR3 sequence (DNA): TGTGCCAGCACCCCCGGGGGGGGGACTGAAGCTTTCTTT. Protein: CASTPGGGTEAFF.

This clone was recorded only once. This rearrangement joins TRBV2 to TRBJ2-7; 10 positions match TRBD2. This CDR3 comprises 14 residues. CDR1 is SNHLY, CDR2 FYNNEI, per germline. With V trimmed by 9 bases and J by 0 bases, 5 bases remained unmatched. CDR3 in DNA: TGTGCCAGTGTATCTAGCGGGGGCTCCTACGAGCAGTACTTC. Residues: CASVSSGGSYEQYF. Together with reference TRBV2 and TRBJ2-7, the CDR3 gives the full variable domain: EPEVTQTPSHQVTQMGQEVILRCVPISNHLYFYWYRQILGQKVEFLVSFYNNEISEKSEIFDDQFSVERPDGSNFTLKIRSTKLEDSAMYFCASVSSGGSYEQYFGPGTRLTVT.

This sequence joins TRBV15 and TRBJ2-2; 9 nucleotides match TRBD2. Germline V CDR1 and CDR2: LNHNV, YYDKDF (reference sequence). The CDR3 is 15 amino acids. The ends lost 8 bases at V and 5 bases at J; junction bases unmatched: 9. This CDR3 is CATSRGTSRTGELFF. The DNA of the CDR3 is TGTGCCACCTCCCGAGGGACTAGCCGGACCGGGGAGCTGTTTTTT.

The chain links TRBV5-5 to TRBJ1-2; 10 nucleotides align to TRBD1. V was clipped by 0 bases and J by 12 bases; unmatched bases: 2. Germline loops: CDR1 SGHKS, CDR2 YYEKEE (reference sequence). This CDR3 is built from 12 residues. The CDR3 loop reads CASSLGTGGHTF. The CDR3, as DNA: TGTGCCAGCAGCTTGGGGACAGGGGGACACACCTTC.

As for this clone: Other DNA sequences of this sample code for an identical CDR3. This sequence joins TRBV4-2 and TRBJ2-5, with TRBD2 identical over 8 bases. Germline-derived CDR1 and CDR2 are LGHNA and YNFKEQ. V was pared by 0 bases and J by 1 base, with 1 base of the junction left unmatched. The CDR3 consists of 15 residues. The CDR3 region has the DNA TGTGCCAGCAGCCAAGAAACTAGCGGCCAAGAGACCCAGTACTTC. Translating it yields CASSQETSGQETQYF.

This clone was detected a few times. V gene TRBV4-2 combines with J gene TRBJ2-7; 8 nucleotides match TRBD2. The CDR3 extends over 16 amino acids. Germline CDR1 and CDR2: LGHNA and YNFKEQ. With V trimmed by 0 bases and J by 3 bases, 7 bases remained unmatched. CDR3 loop: CASSQDRAGGYYEQYF. CDR3 nucleotide sequence: TGTGCCAGCAGCCAAGATAGGGCGGGGGGATACTACGAGCAGTACTTC.

J is TRBJ2-1 and V is TRBV29-1; the D call may be TRBD1 or TRBD2 (5 bases each). The CDR3 is 11 amino acids. Trimming removed 4 bases at V and 5 bases at J, with 6 bases between. Germline V gene sequence: CDR1 SQVTM, CDR2 ANQGSEA. CDR3 loop: CSVGGNNEQFF. CDR3 in DNA: TGCAGCGTTGGGGGGAACAATGAGCAGTTCTTC.

This chain connects TRBV2 to TRBJ1-5; possible D gene TRBD1, 5 bases. V shed 7 bases and J shed 3 bases, with 10 bases lying between them. Germline V gene sequence: CDR1 SNHLY, CDR2 FYNNEI. This CDR3 has 13 amino acids. CDR3 sequence reads: CASIRTLNQPQHF. CDR3 bases: TGTGCCAGCATAAGGACACTCAATCAGCCCCAGCATTTT.